Below, 31 T cell receptor beta chains from the same sample are listed, as sequenced in a study of regulatory T cells in long-lasting Graves disease. Researchers made TCR beta libraries by using iRepertoire HTBI primers and running Arm-PCR on CDR3 regions. TCRdb reprocessed the multiplex PCR reads via MiXCR and lists one record per CDR3 protein. Of approximately 350,000 distinct CDR3 sequences listed, approximately 25% are singletons. Described time point: persistent/refractory GD, antithyroid drugs over 5 years with positive TRAb. Preparation of the TCR library used RNA extracted from PBMCs. The source material was peripheral blood mononuclear cells (PBMCs), sampled when the disease was refractory, from a patient treated with antithyroid drugs. The receptors stem from a middle-aged woman with Graves disease.

This chain joins TRBV20-1 and TRBJ2-7; 7 positions match TRBD2. CDR3 length: 17 amino acids. CDR1 and CDR2 from the germline V gene are DFQATT and SNEGSKA (reference sequence). V dropped 2 bases and J dropped 2; count of bases not matched to a gene: 15. The CDR3 protein is CSARRAAASGTTYEQYF. As DNA, the CDR3 is TGCAGTGCTAGAAGAGCCGCGGCTAGCGGAACCACCTACGAGCAGTACTTC.

This clonotype appeared many times. This sequence joins TRBV7-8 and TRBJ2-5, with 8 bases that match TRBD2. V dropped 3 bases and J dropped 4; count of bases not matched to a gene: 7. The CDR3 spans 15 residues. Germline V CDR1 and CDR2: SGHVS, FQNEAQ. The CDR3 protein is CASSFQAGVSETQYF. CDR3 coding DNA: TGTGCCAGCAGCTTTCAAGCGGGAGTATCAGAGACCCAGTACTTC.

This clonotype was seen repeatedly, ten times or more. The chain couples TRBV7-9 to TRBJ1-1; 9 nucleotides match TRBD1. This CDR3 contains 17 residues. J gave up 2 bases and V 4 bases, and 11 bases lay outside the gene matches. Germline V gives CDR1 SEHNR, CDR2 FQNEAQ (reference sequence). The CDR3 bases are TGTGCCAGCAGCTGGGTCCCGGGACAGGGAGGAAACACTGAAGCTTTCTTT. Its protein is CASSWVPGQGGNTEAFF.

This clonotype has only one observation. This chain joins TRBV5-5 and TRBJ2-7; 9 bases line up with TRBD1. This CDR3 comprises 15 residues. With 0 bases clipped from V and 3 bases from J, the junction kept 4 bases outside the gene matches. Germline values: CDR1 SGHKS, CDR2 YYEKEE (reference sequence). The CDR3 bases are TGTGCCAGCAGCTTGGTCGGGACAGGGATCTACGAGCAGTACTTC. It yields the protein CASSLVGTGIYEQYF. Full variable domain (rest looked up from reference TRBV5-5 and TRBJ2-7): DAGVTQSPTHLIKTRGQQVTLRCSPISGHKSVSWYQQVLGQGPQFIFQYYEKEERGRGNFPDRFSARQFPNYSSELNVNALLLGDSALYLCASSLVGTGIYEQYFGPGTRLTVT.

The rearrangement uses TRBV6-1 and TRBJ2-2, with TRBD2 matching over 11 bases. The germline V gene encodes CDR1 MNHNS and CDR2 SASEGT. The junction had 6 bases not matched to a gene; V was cut back by 6 bases and J by 3 bases. This CDR3 has 16 residues. In DNA, the CDR3 is TGTGCCAGCAGAGAAATAGCGGGAGGGCACACCGGGGAGCTGTTTTTT. It is translated as CASREIAGGHTGELFF.

This clonotype was detected a few times. This chain connects TRBV12-3 or TRBV12-4 to TRBJ2-7; D is tentatively TRBD1 or TRBD2 (5 bases each). The CDR3 length is 14 residues. V was cut by 6 bases and J by 7 bases, with 19 bases left in between. In nucleotides, the CDR3 is TGTGCCAGCAGCCTCCGGGACCTCACGAGTGAGCAGTACTTC. The encoded protein is CASSLRDLTSEQYF.

This clonotype was counted only a few times. The chain uses TRBV24-1 and TRBJ2-2; no clear D. Trimming removed 1 base from V and 0 bases from J, with 11 bases in between. CDR1 and CDR2 from the germline V gene are KGHDR and SFDVKD. The CDR3 has 17 residues. The CDR3 region has the DNA TGTGCCACCAGTGATTTCCGTCAGGTATCGAACACCGGGGAGCTGTTTTTT. This codes for CATSDFRQVSNTGELFF.

This clonotype showed up many times. The rearrangement joins TRBV5-1 to TRBJ2-7; D is possibly TRBD1 (6 bases). Trimming removed 4 bases from V and 5 bases from J, with 16 bases in between. The V gene's germline CDR1 is SGHRS and CDR2 YFSETQ. This CDR3 is 14 amino acids long. The CDR3 spells CASSHYRDGNEQYF. The DNA of the CDR3 is TGCGCCAGCAGCCATTACAGGGATGGGAACGAGCAGTACTTC.

The rearrangement joins TRBV5-1 to TRBJ2-2; D is unresolved. V was clipped by 5 bases and J by 2 bases, with 7 bases between them. The length of the CDR3 is 13 residues. CDR1 and CDR2 (germline): SGHRS, YFSETQ. CDR3 nucleotide sequence: TGCGCCAGCAGGATCTCTAACACCGGGGAGCTGTTTTTT. The encoded protein is CASRISNTGELFF.

The chain links TRBV6-1 to TRBJ1-5, with D maybe TRBD1 (5 bases). This CDR3 comprises 17 residues. From germline, CDR1 is MNHNS and CDR2 SASEGT. V was shortened by 10 bases and J by 4 bases, with 26 bases between the two germline ends. The CDR3 region has the DNA TGTGCCACAGGGCCTACCACAGGAACCGACTTTAATCAGCCCCAGCATTTT. Encoded protein: CATGPTTGTDFNQPQHF.

V is TRBV7-6 and J is TRBJ2-2; 7 bases are shared with TRBD1. V gave up 5 bases and J gave up 10 bases; unmatched junction bases: 16. CDR1 SGHVS and CDR2 FNYEAQ come from the germline V gene. The CDR3 is made up of 16 amino acids. The CDR3 region has the DNA TGTGCCAGCAGCCGTACAGGGGCCGGGGCTCTTACGGAGCTGTTTTTT. As protein: CASSRTGAGALTELFF.

The V gene is TRBV5-1, the J gene TRBJ2-2; 7 nucleotides line up with TRBD1. The CDR3 is 15 amino acids. The V gene end was trimmed by 7 bases and the J gene end by 7 bases; junction bases not matched to a gene: 13. Germline V gives CDR1 SGHRS, CDR2 YFSETQ. CDR3 in DNA: TGCGCCAGCTGGAGTGAACAGGGGATAAACGGGGAGCTGTTTTTT. Encoded protein: CASWSEQGINGELFF.

This rearrangement joins TRBV28 to TRBJ2-1; 8 nucleotides align to TRBD2. CDR3 length: 15 residues. Germline loops: CDR1 MDHEN, CDR2 SYDVKM. V lost 7 bases and J lost 9; bases outside the gene matches: 14. The CDR3: CASTPAASGSFEQFF. CDR3 nucleotides: TGTGCCAGCACCCCCGCGGCCAGCGGGAGCTTTGAGCAGTTCTTC. Full variable domain (rest looked up from reference TRBV28 and TRBJ2-1): DVKVTQSSRYLVKRTGEKVFLECVQDMDHENMFWYRQDPGLGLRLIYFSYDVKMKEKGDIPEGYSVSREKKERFSLILESASTNQTSMYLCASTPAASGSFEQFFGPGTRLTVL.

This clonotype was counted a few times. The chain carries TRBV2 and TRBJ2-6, with unresolved D. This CDR3 region has 14 residues. Germline values: CDR1 SNHLY, CDR2 FYNNEI. Trimming shortened V by 5 bases and J by 0 bases, and 5 bases separated the two germline ends. In nucleotides, the CDR3 is TGTGCCAGCAGTATGAACTCTGGGGCCAACGTCCTGACTTTC. Residues: CASSMNSGANVLTF.

In the case of this clonotype: An end of the junction differs from the germline gene, which may be a read error. The chain carries TRBV12-3 or TRBV12-4 and TRBJ2-2; TRBD2 is a possible D gene (5 bases). The CDR3 is made up of 15 amino acids. DNA for the CDR3: TGTGCCAGCAGTTTAGTTGCCTACACGGACGGGGAGCTGTGTTTT. Its translation: CASSLVAYTDGELCF.

The chain has TRBV3-1 and TRBJ2-7, with D perhaps matching TRBD1 (7 bases). V was trimmed by 6 bases and J by 4 bases, leaving 10 bases between them. There are 12 residues in the CDR3. CDR1 LGHDT and CDR2 YNNKEL come from the germline V gene (reference sequence). The CDR3 nucleotides are TGTGCCAGCAGGGGGGGACAGTACGAGCAGTACTTC. It is translated as CASRGGQYEQYF.

Worth noting for this clonotype: This clone may be a read error of a much larger clone one base away. The chain joins TRBV25-1 to TRBJ1-5; D is uncertain. CDR3 size: 12 residues. Germline V gives CDR1 MGHDK, CDR2 SYGVNS. The germline V and J ends were trimmed by 4 bases and 3 bases, with 4 bases remaining between them. Written as DNA, the CDR3 is TGTGCCAGCAGTGTCAACAATCAGCCCCAGCATTTT. Translation gives CASSVNNQPQHF.

As regards this clonotype: At one boundary the junction diverges from the germline segment, which might be a read error. The chain employs TRBV13 and TRBJ1-6, with 7 bases matching TRBD1. CDR1 and CDR2 (germline): PRHDT, FYEKMQ (reference sequence). The CDR3 is 16 amino acids. The CDR3 region has the DNA TGTGCCAGCAGGGGAACAGGGGCCTCAGTTAATTCACCCCCCCACTTT. Its protein product is CASRGTGASVNSPPHF.

The J gene is TRBJ2-7, the V gene TRBV14; 7 positions match TRBD1. After removal of 0 bases from V and 5 bases from J, the junction contained 10 bases not matched to a gene. The CDR3 consists of 16 residues. Germline V gene data show CDR1 as SGHDN and CDR2 as FVKESK. The CDR3 loop reads CASSQDFRQGEDEQYF. CDR3 nucleotide sequence: TGTGCCAGCAGCCAAGATTTCCGACAGGGAGAGGACGAGCAGTACTTC. Full variable domain (remainder filled in from reference TRBV14 and TRBJ2-7): EAGVTQFPSHSVIEKGQTVTLRCDPISGHDNLYWYRRVMGKEIKFLLHFVKESKQDESGMPNNRFLAERTGGTYSTLKVQPAELEDSGVYFCASSQDFRQGEDEQYFGPGTRLTVT.

This clonotype was found many times. V and J are TRBV28 and TRBJ2-5; the match to TRBD2 covers 11 bases. The ends lost 2 bases at V and 5 bases at J; junction bases unmatched: 7. The CDR3 has 16 residues. Germline lookup yields CDR1 MDHEN and CDR2 SYDVKM. The CDR3, as DNA: TGTGCCAGCAGTTTAGGGGCTAGCGGGAGGAGGGAGACCCAGTACTTC. This translates into CASSLGASGRRETQYF.

There are a few counts of this clonotype. The rearrangement uses TRBV14 and TRBJ2-7; D call uncertain. Germline lookup yields CDR1 SGHDN and CDR2 FVKESK. The CDR3 spans 12 residues. Trimming took 2 bases from V and 1 from J, leaving 3 bases between them. CDR3 DNA sequence: TGTGCCAGCAGCCAACTATCCTACGAGCAGTACTTC. This translates into CASSQLSYEQYF.

Ten or more counts support this clonotype. J is TRBJ1-1 and V is TRBV11-2; D might be TRBD1 (6 bases). V lost 0 bases and J lost 1, with 15 bases in between. There are 17 residues in the CDR3. Germline CDR1 SGHAT, CDR2 FQNNGV. The CDR3 here is CASSLDGTMHQNTEAFF. The DNA of the CDR3 is TGTGCCAGCAGCTTAGATGGGACAATGCATCAGAACACTGAAGCTTTCTTT.

There are many counts of this clonotype. The genes are TRBV28 and TRBJ2-4; D is unclear. V lost 10 bases and J lost 1, with 11 bases in between. There are 13 residues in the CDR3. Looked up from germline, CDR1 is MDHEN and CDR2 is SYDVKM. CDR3 sequence reads: CATSAGAKNIQYF. CDR3 nucleotide sequence: TGTGCCACCAGCGCCGGGGCCAAAAACATTCAGTACTTC.

Notes on this clonotype: A much larger clone is a single base away; this may be a read error. The J gene is TRBJ2-6, the V gene TRBV25-1, with D hard to call. There are 13 residues in the CDR3. Germline V CDR1 and CDR2: MGHDK, SYGVNS. CDR3 in amino acids: CVGQRSGANVLTF. DNA of the CDR3: TGTGTCGGTCAGAGATCTGGGGCCAACGTCCTGACTTTC.

CDR3 residues: CASRLTGGNGYGYTF. The CDR3 nucleotides read TGTGCCAGCAGGTTGACAGGGGGAAATGGCTATGGCTACACCTTC. The chain uses TRBV28 and TRBJ1-2; 9 nucleotides line up with TRBD1. J gave up 4 bases and V 6 bases, and 9 bases lay outside the gene matches. Germline V gives CDR1 MDHEN, CDR2 SYDVKM. The CDR3 runs 15 residues.

Points on this clonotype: This may come from a read error, since a much larger clone is one base off. This chain uses TRBV20-1 with TRBJ2-1; tentatively, D is TRBD2 (6 bases). V dropped 6 bases and J dropped 10 bases, with 25 bases sitting between them. Germline V gene sequence: CDR1 DFQATT, CDR2 SNEGSKA (reference sequence). CDR3 length: 15 residues. As DNA, the CDR3 is TGCAGTGCCTCCTCGACGCGGGAACCCCCCTACGAGCAGTTCTTC. Residues: CSASSTREPPYEQFF.

The chain is built from TRBV19 and TRBJ1-4, with 10 bases aligning to TRBD1. Germline V CDR1 and CDR2: LNHDA, SQIVND (reference sequence). CDR3 length equals 19 residues. V shed 4 bases, J shed 1 base, and the junction held 12 bases outside the gene matches. The CDR3 protein is CASSNIGDRGRRTNEKLFF. CDR3 nucleotides: TGTGCCAGTAGTAATATAGGGGACAGGGGACGAAGAACTAATGAAAAACTGTTTTTT.

This chain links TRBV14 with TRBJ2-5; 8 bases match TRBD2. The CDR3 totals 16 residues. The V gene's germline CDR1 is SGHDN and CDR2 FVKESK. J gave up 6 bases and V 0 bases, and 9 bases lay outside the gene matches. Written as DNA, the CDR3 is TGTGCCAGCAGCCAAGAAGGGTTCGGGAGGGCGCAGACCCAGTACTTC. It codes for CASSQEGFGRAQTQYF.

This clonotype was detected only once. The chain uses TRBV20-1 and TRBJ2-7; 12 bases align to TRBD2. The germline CDR1 and CDR2 sequences are DFQATT and SNEGSKA (reference sequence). V was pared by 3 bases and J by 5 bases, with 11 bases of the junction left unmatched. CDR3 size: 16 residues. The CDR3 region is CSARSPLLAGGHEQYF. As DNA, the CDR3 is TGCAGTGCTAGGAGCCCACTACTAGCGGGAGGACACGAGCAGTACTTC.

This clonotype has a handful of counts. The CDR3 protein is CAWSRGDRKETQYF. As DNA, the CDR3 is TGTGCCTGGAGCCGGGGAGACCGGAAGGAGACCCAGTACTTC. The chain couples TRBV30 to TRBJ2-5, with D maybe TRBD2 (5 bases). Trimming removed 3 bases at V and 5 bases at J, with 16 bases between. The length of the CDR3 is 14 residues. The germline gives CDR1 GTSNPN, CDR2 SVGIG (reference sequence).

This clonotype has ten or more counts. The V and J genes are TRBV6-1 and TRBJ2-7, with unresolved D. Germline loops: CDR1 MNHNS, CDR2 SASEGT. Trimming stripped 6 bases from V and 2 bases from J, with 5 bases between. The CDR3 contains 11 residues. Written as DNA, the CDR3 is TGTGCCAGCAGCGGAACCTACGAGCAGTACTTC. Its protein is CASSGTYEQYF.